Presented here are 7 T cell receptor beta chains from one specimen sequenced in a study of CD8 T cells in ankylosing spondylitis. Study findings and constraints: What appeared characteristic of ankylosing spondylitis blood was a TCR beta motif of eight highly homologous variants.

TCRdb called the 5' RACE reads again in MiXCR, with one record for every CDR3 protein. The data show hundreds of thousands of distinct CDR3 sequences, around 20% seen once. The antigens of these receptors remain unknown. The sample was blood, either unsorted or a sorted T cell fraction (not recorded which). All receptors derive from a male donor with ankylosing spondylitis.

The sample holds a few counts of this clonotype. The rearrangement uses TRBV27 and TRBJ2-7; D possibly corresponds to TRBD1 (6 bases). Germline V gives CDR1 MNHEY, CDR2 SMNVEV (reference sequence). Trimming removed 1 base at V and 3 bases at J, with 10 bases between. CDR3 length: 14 residues. CDR3 in DNA: TGTGCCAGCAGTTTATATCTCAGGGGCTACGAGCAGTACTTC. Translated, it gives CASSLYLRGYEQYF.

This clonotype turned up a few times. V usage is TRBV28 and J usage is TRBJ2-7; maybe TRBD1 (5 bases). With 3 bases removed from V and 2 bases from J, the gap between germline ends came to 8 bases. Germline values: CDR1 MDHEN, CDR2 SYDVKM. The CDR3 runs 13 residues. The CDR3 is CASSLVRAYEQYF. CDR3 in DNA: TGTGCCAGCAGTTTGGTCAGGGCCTACGAGCAGTACTTC.

The gene calls are TRBV7-8 and TRBJ2-7, with D tentatively TRBD2 (6 bases). The ends were cut back, 1 base at V and 6 bases at J, with 7 bases in the middle. CDR3 length equals 12 residues. From germline, CDR1 is SGHVS and CDR2 FQNEAQ. CDR3 sequence: CASSLEGLEQYF. Here the CDR3 DNA reads TGTGCCAGCAGCTTAGAGGGACTCGAGCAGTACTTC. The complete variable domain, with remaining parts taken from reference TRBV7-8 and TRBJ2-7, reads GAGVSQSPRYKVAKRGQDVALRCDPISGHVSLFWYQQALGQGPEFLTYFQNEAQLDKSGLPSDRFFAERPEGSVSTLKIQRTQQEDSAVYLCASSLEGLEQYFGPGTRLTVT.

This clonotype was detected only a few times. This sequence joins TRBV20-1 and TRBJ1-1; D not resolved. Trimming stripped 0 bases from V and 4 bases from J, with 15 bases between. Looked up from germline, CDR1 is DFQATT and CDR2 is SNEGSKA (reference sequence). This CDR3 has 15 amino acids. DNA for the CDR3: TGCAGTGCTAGAGACCGGACCCATTCGATCACTGAAGCTTTCTTT. This codes for CSARDRTHSITEAFF.

This clonotype was seen a handful of times. The V gene is TRBV5-6, the J gene TRBJ2-5, with D uncertain. Germline CDR1 reads SGHDT; CDR2 reads YYEEEE. Trimming took 1 base from V and 4 from J, leaving 8 bases between them. CDR3 length equals 13 residues. The CDR3 DNA reads as TGTGCCAGCAGCTTGCGGCTCTTAGAGACCCAGTACTTC. Translated, it gives CASSLRLLETQYF.

The chain combines TRBV24-1 with TRBJ2-3, with 9 bases that match TRBD2. Trimming took 2 bases from V and 0 from J; bases not matched to a gene: 5. The CDR3 sequence is 17 residues long. Per the germline V gene, CDR1 is KGHDR and CDR2 is SFDVKD. CDR3 protein: CATSDSLAGSSTDTQYF. CDR3 DNA sequence: TGTGCCACCAGTGATTCACTAGCGGGCTCTAGCACAGATACGCAGTATTTT.

The V call is TRBV20-1, the J call TRBJ1-1; 7 nucleotides line up with TRBD1. Trimming cost V 6 bases and J 1 base; bases outside gene matches: 8. The germline V gene has CDR1 DFQATT and CDR2 SNEGSKA (reference sequence). CDR3 length: 14 residues. The CDR3 sequence is CSALPDRANTEAFF. The CDR3 DNA reads as TGCAGTGCACTTCCTGACAGGGCGAACACTGAAGCTTTCTTT.